This TCR beta chain originates from a study of T-cell memory formation after mild COVID-19. Study observations and caveats: Memory sampled before infection contained some responding clones, suggesting cross-reactive memory joined. CD4+ contracting clones were mainly CM and EM; CD8+ ones, EMRA.

The table lists this clonotype with a few counts. Its antigen is undetermined. A much larger clone lies one base from this, so it may be a read error. MiXCR, applied by TCRdb to the 5' RACE reads, yields one record per CDR3 protein. This sample has under 150,000 distinct CDR3 sequences; about a sixth occur once, and the top ten carry approximately 15%. The CDR3 is 14 amino acids. V lost 5 bases and J lost 0, with 13 bases in between. Germline V gene lookup returns CDR1 DFQATT and CDR2 SNEGSKA (reference sequence). The chain uses TRBV20-1 and TRBJ1-1, with no clear D. Sequenced input: PBMCs or a T cell subset sorted from them (not recorded which). This TCR was sampled from an adult woman who had mild COVID-19 (a few samples of this study predate the infection). Cell type and time point are not known. Here the CDR3 reads CSAPKTRMNTEAFF. The CDR3 coding sequence is TGCAGTGCTCCTAAGACAAGGATGAACACTGAAGCTTTCTTT.